The T cell receptor (beta chain) under discussion was sequenced for a study of Ad26.COV2.S vaccination and SARS-CoV-2 variants. Looking at the study overall: Donor joined the COV1001 Ad26.COV2.S trial arm. Once or twice, 56 days apart, Ad26.COV2.S was delivered intramuscularly.

V was pared by 1 base and J by 0 bases, with 17 bases between. This CDR3 is 18 amino acids long. CDR1 and CDR2 from the germline V gene are SGHVS and FNYEAQ. TCRdb keeps only in-frame clones here, not all; method: immunoSEQ multiplex PCR. The sample includes 300,000 to 400,000 clones, over 75% seen only once; the top ten take around 3.6%. The treatment was: some 20 received Ad26.COV2.S at low or high dose, single or two shots; 5 received placebo; per-sample allocation not given. Collection of the samples took place on day 63 after the first injection of vaccine or placebo. The V and J genes are TRBV7-6 and TRBJ2-3, with D possibly being TRBD2 (7 bases). The sequence was obtained from a person between 18 and 59 years old who received the Ad26.COV2.S COVID-19 vaccine or a placebo. Sequenced here: peripheral blood, sampled in a trial of Ad26.COV2.S vaccine versus placebo. The CDR3 reads CASSLVVNGGPSTDTQYF. CDR3 in DNA: TGTGCCAGCAGCTTAGTTGTTAACGGGGGGCCTAGCACAGATACGCAGTATTTT.